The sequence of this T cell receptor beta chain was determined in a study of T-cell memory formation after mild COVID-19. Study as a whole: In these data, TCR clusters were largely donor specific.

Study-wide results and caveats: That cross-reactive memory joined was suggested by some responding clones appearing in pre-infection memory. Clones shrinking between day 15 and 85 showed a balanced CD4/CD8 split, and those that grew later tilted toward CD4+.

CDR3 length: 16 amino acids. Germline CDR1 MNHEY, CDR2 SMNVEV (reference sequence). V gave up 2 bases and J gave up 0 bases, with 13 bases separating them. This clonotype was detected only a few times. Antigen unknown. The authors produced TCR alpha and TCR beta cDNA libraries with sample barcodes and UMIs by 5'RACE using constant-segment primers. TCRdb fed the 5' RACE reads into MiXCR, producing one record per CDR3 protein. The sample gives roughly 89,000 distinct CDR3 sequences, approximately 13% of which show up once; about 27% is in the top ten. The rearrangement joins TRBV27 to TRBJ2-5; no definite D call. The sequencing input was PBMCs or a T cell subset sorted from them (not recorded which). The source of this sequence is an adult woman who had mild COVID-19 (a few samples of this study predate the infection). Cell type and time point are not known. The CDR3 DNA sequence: TGTGCCAGCAGTTTAAGAGGTCTTCAGTACCAAGAGACCCAGTACTTC. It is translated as CASSLRGLQYQETQYF.